The present entry profiles one T cell receptor (beta chain) with its context. The sample is drawn from a study of blood T cell repertoires in COVID-19. Some clones are missing from TCRdb's copy, which holds only in-frame ones; the method was immunoSEQ multiplex PCR. The table records roughly 50,000 clones, 85% to 90% of them present only once. Germline lookup yields CDR1 SQVTM and CDR2 ANQGSEA. Trimming cost V 5 bases and J 5 bases, with 18 bases left between them. This CDR3 comprises 14 residues. The sample was peripheral blood. This sequence was found in a human donor in a cohort sampled during active COVID-19. V gene TRBV29-1 combines with J gene TRBJ1-2, with TRBD1 as a possible D gene (6 bases). CDR3: CSVTGTLPRYGYTF. CDR3 coding DNA: TGCAGCGTTACTGGGACACTACCTCGGTATGGCTACACCTTC.